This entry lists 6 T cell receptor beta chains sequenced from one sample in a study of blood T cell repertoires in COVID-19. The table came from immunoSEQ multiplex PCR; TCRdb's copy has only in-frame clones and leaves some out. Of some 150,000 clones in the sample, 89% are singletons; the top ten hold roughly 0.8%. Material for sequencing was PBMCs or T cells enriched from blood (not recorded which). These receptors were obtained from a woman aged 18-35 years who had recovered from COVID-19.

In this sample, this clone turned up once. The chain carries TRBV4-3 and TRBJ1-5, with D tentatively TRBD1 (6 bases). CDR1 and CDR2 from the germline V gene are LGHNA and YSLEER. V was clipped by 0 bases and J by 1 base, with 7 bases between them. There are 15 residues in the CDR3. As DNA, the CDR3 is TGCGCCAGCAGCCAAGACGGACAGAGCAATCAGCCCCAGCATTTT. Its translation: CASSQDGQSNQPQHF.

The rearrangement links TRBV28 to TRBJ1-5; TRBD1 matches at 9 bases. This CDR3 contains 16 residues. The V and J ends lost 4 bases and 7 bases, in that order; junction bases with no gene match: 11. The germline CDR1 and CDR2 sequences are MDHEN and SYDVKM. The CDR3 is CASSYLNRGRGQPQHF. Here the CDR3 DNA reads TGTGCCAGCAGTTACCTAAACAGGGGGCGAGGGCAGCCCCAGCATTTT. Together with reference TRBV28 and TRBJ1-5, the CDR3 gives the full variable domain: DVKVTQSSRYLVKRTGEKVFLECVQDMDHENMFWYRQDPGLGLRLIYFSYDVKMKEKGDIPEGYSVSREKKERFSLILESASTNQTSMYLCASSYLNRGRGQPQHFGDGTRLSIL.

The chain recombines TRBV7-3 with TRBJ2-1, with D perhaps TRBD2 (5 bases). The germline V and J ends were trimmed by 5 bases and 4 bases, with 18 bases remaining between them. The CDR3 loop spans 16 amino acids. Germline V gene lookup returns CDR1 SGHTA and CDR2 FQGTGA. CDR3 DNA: TGTGCCAGCAGCGTACATGGCGGGTCCACTTACAATGAGCAGTTCTTC. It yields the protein CASSVHGGSTYNEQFF.

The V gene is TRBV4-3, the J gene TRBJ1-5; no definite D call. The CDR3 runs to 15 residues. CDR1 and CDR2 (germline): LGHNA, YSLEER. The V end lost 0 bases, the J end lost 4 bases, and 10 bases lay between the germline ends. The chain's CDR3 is CASSQDGSPNQPQHF. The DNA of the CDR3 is TGCGCCAGCAGCCAAGATGGCTCGCCTAATCAGCCCCAGCATTTT.

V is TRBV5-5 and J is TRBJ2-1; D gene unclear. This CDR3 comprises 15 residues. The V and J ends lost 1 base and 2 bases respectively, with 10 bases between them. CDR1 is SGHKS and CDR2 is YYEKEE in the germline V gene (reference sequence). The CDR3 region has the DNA TGTGCCAGCAGCTTGATGCAGGTCCCCTACAATGAGCAGTTCTTC. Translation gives CASSLMQVPYNEQFF.

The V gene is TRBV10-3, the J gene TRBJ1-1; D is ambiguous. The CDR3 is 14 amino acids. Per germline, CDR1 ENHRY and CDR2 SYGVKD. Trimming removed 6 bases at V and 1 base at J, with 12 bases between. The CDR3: CAIRLPGGNTEAFF. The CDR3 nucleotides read TGTGCCATCAGACTTCCCGGCGGGAACACTGAAGCTTTCTTT.